The present T cell receptor (beta chain) was sequenced within a study of response to subunit inactivated influenza vaccine. Overall study findings and caveats: That few new T cells are recruited by each seasonal influenza vaccination was the authors' suggestion.

Notes on this clonotype: Antigen unknown.

From the RT-PCR reads, TCRdb called clonotypes with MiXCR, one entry per CDR3 protein. The sample contains more than 700,000 distinct CDR3 sequences, less than 25% of which appear only once. V shed 3 bases and J shed 2 bases, with 8 bases lying between them. The CDR3 spans 15 residues. The sequenced sample was PBMCs from blood, obtained roughly 5 days after vaccination. The chain combines TRBV12-3 or TRBV12-4 with TRBJ2-6; tentatively, D is TRBD1 (5 bases). This receptor was identified in a man aged 50-59 years who received an inactivated influenza vaccine. As DNA, the CDR3 is TGTGCCAGCAGTTTTCAGGGCGCTGGGGCCAACGTCCTGACTTTC. Translating it yields CASSFQGAGANVLTF.